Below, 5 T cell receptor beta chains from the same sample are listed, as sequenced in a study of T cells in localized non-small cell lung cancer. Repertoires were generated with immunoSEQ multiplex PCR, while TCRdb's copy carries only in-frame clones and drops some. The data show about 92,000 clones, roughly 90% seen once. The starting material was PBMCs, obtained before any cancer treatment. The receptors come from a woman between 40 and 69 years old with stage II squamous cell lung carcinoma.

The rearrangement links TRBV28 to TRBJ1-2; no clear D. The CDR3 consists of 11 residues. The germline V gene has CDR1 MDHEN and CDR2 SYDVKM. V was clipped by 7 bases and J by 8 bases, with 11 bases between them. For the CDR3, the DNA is TGTGCCAGCACCACCTTGGGGGGCTACACCTTC. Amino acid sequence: CASTTLGGYTF.

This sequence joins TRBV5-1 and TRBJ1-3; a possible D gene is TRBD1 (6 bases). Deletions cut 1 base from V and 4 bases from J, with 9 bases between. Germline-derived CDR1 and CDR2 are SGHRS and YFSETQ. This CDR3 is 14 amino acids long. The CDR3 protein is CASSLSGTGNTIYF. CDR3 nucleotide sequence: TGCGCCAGCAGCTTGTCAGGGACAGGAAACACCATATATTTT.

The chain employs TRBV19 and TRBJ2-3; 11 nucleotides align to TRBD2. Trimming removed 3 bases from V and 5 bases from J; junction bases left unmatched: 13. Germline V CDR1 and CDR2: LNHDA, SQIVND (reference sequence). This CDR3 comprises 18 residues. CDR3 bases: TGTGCCAGTAGTATTTCATCCCCGGGGCTAGCGGGGGGAGATACGCAGTATTTT. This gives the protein CASSISSPGLAGGDTQYF.

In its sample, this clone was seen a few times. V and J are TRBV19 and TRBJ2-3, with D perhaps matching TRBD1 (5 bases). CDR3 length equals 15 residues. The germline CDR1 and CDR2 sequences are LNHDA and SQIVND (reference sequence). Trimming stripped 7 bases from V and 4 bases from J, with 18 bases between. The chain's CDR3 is CASTPSRVASDTQYF. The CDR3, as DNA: TGTGCCAGTACCCCATCCAGGGTGGCTTCAGATACGCAGTATTTT.

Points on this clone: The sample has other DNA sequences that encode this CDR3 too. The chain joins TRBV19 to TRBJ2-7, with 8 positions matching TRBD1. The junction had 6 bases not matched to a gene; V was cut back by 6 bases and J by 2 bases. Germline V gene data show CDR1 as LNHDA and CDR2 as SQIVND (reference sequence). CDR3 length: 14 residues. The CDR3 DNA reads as TGTGCCAGTAGCCCGGGACAGGTAACCTACGAGCAGTACTTC. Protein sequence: CASSPGQVTYEQYF.